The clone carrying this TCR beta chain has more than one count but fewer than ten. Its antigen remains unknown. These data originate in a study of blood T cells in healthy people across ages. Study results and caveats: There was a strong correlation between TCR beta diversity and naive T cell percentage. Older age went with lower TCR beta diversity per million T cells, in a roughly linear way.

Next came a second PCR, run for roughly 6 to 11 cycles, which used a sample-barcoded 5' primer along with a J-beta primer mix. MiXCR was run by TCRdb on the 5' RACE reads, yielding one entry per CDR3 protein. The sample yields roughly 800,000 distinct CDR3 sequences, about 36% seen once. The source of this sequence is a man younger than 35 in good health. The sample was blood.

The CDR3 protein is CASSPDSLGEQYF. The CDR3 coding sequence is TGTGCCAGCAGTCCGGACAGCCTGGGGGAGCAGTACTTC. This rearrangement joins TRBV6-6 to TRBJ2-7, with TRBD1 as a possible D gene (6 bases). Trimming left V 5 bases short and J 7 bases short, with 15 bases between. The CDR3 loop spans 13 amino acids. From germline, CDR1 is MNHNY and CDR2 SVGAGI (reference sequence).